This T cell receptor beta chain originates from a study of blood T cell repertoires in COVID-19. On the study more broadly: In each case, the material was cDNA or gDNA derived from T cells, B-cell-depleted T cells, or PBMCs.

Only in-frame clones appear in the TCRdb table, and some are missing; sequencing was by immunoSEQ multiplex PCR. Found here are roughly 380,000 clones, around 85% of them singletons; the top ten hold 3% to 4%. This CDR3 has 13 residues. V lost 3 bases to trimming and J lost 6 bases, with 9 bases between them. Per germline, CDR1 GTSNPN and CDR2 SVGIG (reference sequence). The gene calls are TRBV30 and TRBJ1-6; perhaps TRBD1 as D (5 bases). The receptor's source is a woman aged 18-35 years with acute or convalescent COVID-19. The specimen sequenced was peripheral blood. CDR3 protein: CAWRGRVNSPLHF. In DNA, the CDR3 is TGTGCCTGGAGGGGCAGGGTTAATTCACCCCTCCACTTT.